This passage covers 9 T cell receptor beta chains from one sample sequenced in a study of blood T cell repertoires in COVID-19. Here immunoSEQ multiplex PCR was the method, and the copy in TCRdb shows in-frame clones only, minus some. This sample has a few hundred thousand clones, with 85% found just once. Sample: peripheral blood. The receptor source for this set is a woman between 18 and 29 years old with acute or convalescent COVID-19.

The rearrangement joins TRBV27 to TRBJ2-1; D might be TRBD1 (10 bases). From germline, CDR1 is MNHEY and CDR2 SMNVEV (reference sequence). This CDR3 region has 16 residues. The V gene lost 8 bases and the J gene lost 8 bases, with 25 bases spanning the gap. The CDR3 loop reads CASRKAGGTGDHEQFF. CDR3 sequence (DNA): TGTGCCAGCCGTAAGGCGGGGGGGACAGGGGACCATGAGCAGTTCTTC.

This rearrangement joins TRBV7-3 to TRBJ2-2; 12 positions match TRBD2. Trimming removed 5 bases from V and 4 bases from J; junction bases left unmatched: 5. The CDR3 contains 16 residues. Germline loops: CDR1 SGHTA, CDR2 FQGTGA. DNA of the CDR3: TGTGCCAGCAGCGCTAGCGGGGGGGTACTCACCGGGGAGCTGTTTTTT. It specifies CASSASGGVLTGELFF.

J is TRBJ2-3 and V is TRBV9; no clear D gene. CDR1 is SGDLS and CDR2 is YYNGEE in the germline V gene. The V end was cut by 2 bases, the J end by 2 bases, with 3 bases between. The CDR3 is 12 amino acids. This chain's CDR3 is CASSVLTDTQYF. Written as DNA, the CDR3 is TGTGCCAGCAGCGTCCTCACAGATACGCAGTATTTT.

This sequence joins TRBV24-1 and TRBJ2-3; TRBD2 matches at 12 bases. CDR3 length: 15 residues. With 4 bases clipped from V and 4 bases from J, the junction kept 2 bases outside the gene matches. Germline V CDR1 and CDR2: KGHDR, SFDVKD. The DNA for the CDR3 is TGTGCCACCAGTGAGGCTAGCGGGGGGGCAGATACGCAGTATTTT. Translation: CATSEASGGADTQYF.

CDR3 sequence: CASNSREVNTGELFF. The CDR3 nucleotides are TGTGCCAGCAATTCGCGGGAGGTAAACACCGGGGAGCTGTTTTTT. This sequence joins TRBV2 and TRBJ2-2, with 8 bases that match TRBD2. Germline V gene lookup returns CDR1 SNHLY and CDR2 FYNNEI. V lost 7 bases, J lost 2 bases, and 6 bases stayed unmatched. The CDR3 runs 15 residues. Using reference TRBV2 and TRBJ2-2 for the parts outside the CDR3, the full variable domain is EPEVTQTPSHQVTQMGQEVILRCVPISNHLYFYWYRQILGQKVEFLVSFYNNEISEKSEIFDDQFSVERPDGSNFTLKIRSTKLEDSAMYFCASNSREVNTGELFFGEGSRLTVL.

The V and J genes are TRBV19 and TRBJ2-3; 8 bases line up with TRBD1. The V segment lost 1 base and the J segment 4 bases; nucleotides outside the gene matches: 13. This CDR3 has 18 residues. Germline-derived CDR1 and CDR2 are LNHDA and SQIVND (reference sequence). CDR3 in DNA: TGTGCCAGTAGTATAGTCTTCCGCGGGACAGGAGGCGCAGATACGCAGTATTTT. Its protein product is CASSIVFRGTGGADTQYF. The variable domain in full, with the rest retrieved from reference TRBV19 and TRBJ2-3, is DGGITQSPKYLFRKEGQNVTLSCEQNLNHDAMYWYRQDPGQGLRLIYYSQIVNDFQKGDIAEGYSVSREKKESFPLTVTSAQKNPTAFYLCASSIVFRGTGGADTQYFGPGTRLTVL.

The chain employs TRBV28 and TRBJ1-2; 11 bases fit TRBD1. The CDR3 sequence is 17 residues long. Losses at the gene ends were 5 bases for V and 7 bases for J; bases not matched to a gene: 15. Per germline, CDR1 MDHEN and CDR2 SYDVKM. This CDR3 is CASSVTGQGGSNFGYTF. DNA of the CDR3: TGTGCCAGCAGTGTCACGGGACAGGGGGGATCTAATTTTGGCTACACCTTC.

This clone was seen a handful of times. The rearrangement joins TRBV3-1 (or the pseudogene TRBV3-2) to TRBJ2-7, with 10 bases that match TRBD1. The CDR3 loop spans 14 amino acids. The germline V gene has CDR1 LGHDT and CDR2 YNNKEL (reference sequence). The V segment lost 4 bases and the J segment 2 bases; nucleotides outside the gene matches: 2. Here the CDR3 DNA reads TGTGCCAGCAGCCTAGGACAGGGGGCCTACGAGCAGTACTTC. This translates into CASSLGQGAYEQYF.

J is TRBJ2-2 and V is TRBV28, with TRBD2 as a possible D gene (6 bases). The CDR3 sequence is 16 residues long. Germline V gene lookup returns CDR1 MDHEN and CDR2 SYDVKM. V lost 3 bases and J 3 bases, leaving 14 bases between the germline ends. The CDR3 region is CASSLWSSGYTGELFF. The CDR3 DNA follows: TGTGCCAGCAGTTTGTGGAGTAGCGGTTACACCGGGGAGCTGTTTTTT. Using reference TRBV28 and TRBJ2-2 for the parts outside the CDR3, the full variable domain is DVKVTQSSRYLVKRTGEKVFLECVQDMDHENMFWYRQDPGLGLRLIYFSYDVKMKEKGDIPEGYSVSREKKERFSLILESASTNQTSMYLCASSLWSSGYTGELFFGEGSRLTVL.